What follows describes a single T cell receptor (beta chain). Germline V gene data show CDR1 as LGHDT and CDR2 as YNNKEL (reference sequence). Trimming stripped 2 bases from V and 8 bases from J, with 15 bases between. The CDR3 sequence is 14 residues long. These data originate in a study of blood T cell repertoires in COVID-19. Across the study: T cells, B-cell-depleted T cells, or PBMCs supplied cDNA or gDNA.

Sequencing used immunoSEQ multiplex PCR; TCRdb keeps in-frame clones, though not all of them. Of 250,000 to 300,000 clones listed, over 70% are singletons. Sequenced: peripheral blood. This chain connects TRBV3-1 (or the pseudogene TRBV3-2) to TRBJ1-2, with D unclear. This TCR derives from a man aged 80 or over with acute or convalescent COVID-19. CDR3 coding DNA: TGTGCCAGCAGCCAACAACCCTGGGGAGGAGGCTACACCTTC. This encodes CASSQQPWGGGYTF.